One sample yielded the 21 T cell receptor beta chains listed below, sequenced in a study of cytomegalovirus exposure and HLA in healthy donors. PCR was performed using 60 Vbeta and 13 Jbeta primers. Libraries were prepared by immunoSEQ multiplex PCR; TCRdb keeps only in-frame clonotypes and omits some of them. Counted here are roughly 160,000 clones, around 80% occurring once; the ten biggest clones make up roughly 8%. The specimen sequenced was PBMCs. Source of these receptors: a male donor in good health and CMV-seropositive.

Written as DNA, the CDR3 is TGTGCCAGCAGTCCGGACAATTCTAATTCACCCCTCCACTTT. Translating gives CASSPDNSNSPLHF. The chain uses TRBV28 and TRBJ1-6; D perhaps matches TRBD1 (5 bases). This CDR3 spans 14 amino acids. Trimming took off 5 bases at V and 6 bases at J, with 11 bases between the two ends. Per the germline V gene, CDR1 is MDHEN and CDR2 is SYDVKM.

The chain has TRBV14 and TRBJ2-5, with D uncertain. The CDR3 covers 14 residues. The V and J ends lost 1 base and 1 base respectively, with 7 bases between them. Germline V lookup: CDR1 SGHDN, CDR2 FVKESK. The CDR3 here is CASSQVSVQETQYF. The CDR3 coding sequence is TGTGCCAGCAGCCAAGTATCAGTCCAAGAGACCCAGTACTTC.

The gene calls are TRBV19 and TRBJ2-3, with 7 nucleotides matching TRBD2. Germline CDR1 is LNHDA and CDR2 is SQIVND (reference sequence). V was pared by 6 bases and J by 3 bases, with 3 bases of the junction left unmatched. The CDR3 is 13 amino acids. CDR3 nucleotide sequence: TGTGCCAGTAGGCCGGGAGGAACAGATACGCAGTATTTT. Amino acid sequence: CASRPGGTDTQYF. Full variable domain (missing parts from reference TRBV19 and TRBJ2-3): DGGITQSPKYLFRKEGQNVTLSCEQNLNHDAMYWYRQDPGQGLRLIYYSQIVNDFQKGDIAEGYSVSREKKESFPLTVTSAQKNPTAFYLCASRPGGTDTQYFGPGTRLTVL.

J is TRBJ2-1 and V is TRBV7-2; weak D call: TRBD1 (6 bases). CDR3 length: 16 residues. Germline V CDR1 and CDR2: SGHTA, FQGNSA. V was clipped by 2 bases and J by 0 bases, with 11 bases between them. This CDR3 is CASSLTADSSYNEQFF. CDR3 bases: TGTGCCAGCAGCTTAACGGCGGACAGCTCCTACAATGAGCAGTTCTTC.

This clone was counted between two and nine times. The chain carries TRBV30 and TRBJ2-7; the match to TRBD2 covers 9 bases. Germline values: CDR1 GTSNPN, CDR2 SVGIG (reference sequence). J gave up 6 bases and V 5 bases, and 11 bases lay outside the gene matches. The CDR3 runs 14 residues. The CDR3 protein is CAWAHSGGGGEQYF. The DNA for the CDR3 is TGTGCCTGGGCCCACAGTGGCGGGGGGGGCGAGCAGTACTTC.

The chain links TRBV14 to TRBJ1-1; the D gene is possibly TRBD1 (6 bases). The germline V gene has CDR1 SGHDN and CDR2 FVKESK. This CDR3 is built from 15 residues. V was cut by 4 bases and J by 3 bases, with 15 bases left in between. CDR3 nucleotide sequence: TGTGCCAGCAGCCGGATCCAGGGGTTTGACACTGAAGCTTTCTTT. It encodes CASSRIQGFDTEAFF. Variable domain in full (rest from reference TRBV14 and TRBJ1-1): EAGVTQFPSHSVIEKGQTVTLRCDPISGHDNLYWYRRVMGKEIKFLLHFVKESKQDESGMPNNRFLAERTGGTYSTLKVQPAELEDSGVYFCASSRIQGFDTEAFFGQGTRLTVV.

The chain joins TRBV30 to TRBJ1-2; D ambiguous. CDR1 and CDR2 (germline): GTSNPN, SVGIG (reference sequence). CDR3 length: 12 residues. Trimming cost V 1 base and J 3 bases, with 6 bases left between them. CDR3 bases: TGTGCCTGGAGTGGGAGGGACTATGGCTACACCTTC. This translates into CAWSGRDYGYTF.

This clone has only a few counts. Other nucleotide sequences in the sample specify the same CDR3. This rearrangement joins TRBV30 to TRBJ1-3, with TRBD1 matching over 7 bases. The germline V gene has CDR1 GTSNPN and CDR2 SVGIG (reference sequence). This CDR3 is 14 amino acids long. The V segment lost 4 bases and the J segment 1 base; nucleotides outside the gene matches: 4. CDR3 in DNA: TGTGCCTGGAAGACAGGGCTGTCTGGAAACACCATATATTTT. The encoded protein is CAWKTGLSGNTIYF.

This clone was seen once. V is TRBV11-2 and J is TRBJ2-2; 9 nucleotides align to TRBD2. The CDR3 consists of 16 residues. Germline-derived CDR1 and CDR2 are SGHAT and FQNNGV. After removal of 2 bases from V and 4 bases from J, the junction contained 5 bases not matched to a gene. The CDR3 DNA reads TGTGCCAGCAGCTTATTCGGCGGGAGGGCCACCGGGGAGCTGTTTTTT. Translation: CASSLFGGRATGELFF.

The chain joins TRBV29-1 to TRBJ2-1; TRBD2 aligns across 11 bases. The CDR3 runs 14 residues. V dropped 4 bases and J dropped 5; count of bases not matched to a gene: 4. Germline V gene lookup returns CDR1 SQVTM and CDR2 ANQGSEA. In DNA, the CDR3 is TGCAGCGTTGCGGAACTAGCGGGAGACAATGAGCAGTTCTTC. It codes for CSVAELAGDNEQFF.

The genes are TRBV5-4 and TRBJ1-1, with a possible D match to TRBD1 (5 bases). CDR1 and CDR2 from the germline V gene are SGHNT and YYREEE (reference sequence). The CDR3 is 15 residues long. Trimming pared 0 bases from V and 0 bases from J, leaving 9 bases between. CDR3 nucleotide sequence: TGTGCCAGCAGCTTGGCCCGGACAATGAACACTGAAGCTTTCTTT. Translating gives CASSLARTMNTEAFF.

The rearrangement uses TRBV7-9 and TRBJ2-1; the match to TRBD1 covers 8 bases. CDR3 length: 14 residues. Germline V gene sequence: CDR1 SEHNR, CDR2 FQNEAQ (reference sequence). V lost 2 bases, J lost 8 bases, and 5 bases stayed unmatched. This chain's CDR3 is CASSLQGAAHEQFF. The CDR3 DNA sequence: TGTGCCAGCAGCTTACAGGGGGCAGCCCATGAGCAGTTCTTC.

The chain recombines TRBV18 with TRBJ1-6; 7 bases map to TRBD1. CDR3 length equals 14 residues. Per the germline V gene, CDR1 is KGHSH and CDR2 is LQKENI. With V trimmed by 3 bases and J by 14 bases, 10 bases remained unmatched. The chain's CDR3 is CASSPGQGEGSLHF. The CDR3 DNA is TGTGCCAGCTCACCCGGGCAGGGGGAAGGCTCCCTCCACTTT.

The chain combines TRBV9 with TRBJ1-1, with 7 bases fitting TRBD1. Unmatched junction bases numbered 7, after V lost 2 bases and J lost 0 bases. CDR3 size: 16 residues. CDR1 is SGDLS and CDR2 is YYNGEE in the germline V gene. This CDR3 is CASSVVNRGLNTEAFF. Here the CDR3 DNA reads TGTGCCAGCAGCGTTGTGAACAGGGGACTGAACACTGAAGCTTTCTTT.

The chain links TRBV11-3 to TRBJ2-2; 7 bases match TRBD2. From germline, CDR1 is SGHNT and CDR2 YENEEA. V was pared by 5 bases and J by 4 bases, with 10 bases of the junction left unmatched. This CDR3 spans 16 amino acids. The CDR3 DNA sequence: TGTGCCAGCAGCCATTTGGGACTACGAAGCACCGGGGAGCTGTTTTTT. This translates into CASSHLGLRSTGELFF.

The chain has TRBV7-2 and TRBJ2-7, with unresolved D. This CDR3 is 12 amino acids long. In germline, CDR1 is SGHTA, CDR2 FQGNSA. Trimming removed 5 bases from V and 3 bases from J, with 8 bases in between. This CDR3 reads CASSLNIYEQYF. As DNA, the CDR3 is TGTGCCAGCAGCCTAAATATCTACGAGCAGTACTTC. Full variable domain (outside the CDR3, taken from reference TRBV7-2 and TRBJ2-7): GAGVSQSPSNKVTEKGKDVELRCDPISGHTALYWYRQSLGQGLEFLIYFQGNSAPDKSGLPSDRFSAERTGGSVSTLTIQRTQQEDSAVYLCASSLNIYEQYFGPGTRLTVT.

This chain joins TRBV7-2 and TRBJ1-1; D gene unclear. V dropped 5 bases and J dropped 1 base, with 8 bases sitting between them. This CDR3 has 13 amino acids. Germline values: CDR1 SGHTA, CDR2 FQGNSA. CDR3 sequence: CASSPYSNTEAFF. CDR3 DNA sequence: TGTGCCAGCAGCCCCTATTCGAACACTGAAGCTTTCTTT.

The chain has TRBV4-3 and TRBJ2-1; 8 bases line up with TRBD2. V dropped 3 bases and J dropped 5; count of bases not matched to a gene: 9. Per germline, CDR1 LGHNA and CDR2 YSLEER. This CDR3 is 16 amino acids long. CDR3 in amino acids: CASSQGVLAENNEQFF. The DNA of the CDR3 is TGCGCCAGCAGCCAGGGGGTACTAGCGGAAAACAATGAGCAGTTCTTC.

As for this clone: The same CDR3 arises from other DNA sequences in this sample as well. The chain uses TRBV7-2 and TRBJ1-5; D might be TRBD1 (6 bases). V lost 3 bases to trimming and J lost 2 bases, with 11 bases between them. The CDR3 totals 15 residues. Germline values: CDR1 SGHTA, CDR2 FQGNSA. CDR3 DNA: TGTGCCAGCAGCTTGTTTAAGGGGGGCAATCAGCCCCAGCATTTT. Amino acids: CASSLFKGGNQPQHF.

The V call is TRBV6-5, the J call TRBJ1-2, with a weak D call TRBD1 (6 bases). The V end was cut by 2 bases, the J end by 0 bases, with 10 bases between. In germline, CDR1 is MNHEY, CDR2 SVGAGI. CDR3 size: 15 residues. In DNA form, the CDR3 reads TGTGCCAGCAGTTACACAGGGTCCTCTAACTATGGCTACACCTTC. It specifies CASSYTGSSNYGYTF.

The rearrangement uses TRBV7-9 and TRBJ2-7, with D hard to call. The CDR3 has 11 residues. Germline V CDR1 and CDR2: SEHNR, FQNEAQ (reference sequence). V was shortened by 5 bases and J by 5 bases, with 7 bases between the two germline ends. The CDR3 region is CASSQLDEQYF. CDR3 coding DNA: TGTGCCAGCAGCCAGTTGGACGAGCAGTACTTC.